Each of the 2 T cell receptor beta chains below was sequenced from the same sample in a study of PD-1 blockade in classical Hodgkin lymphoma. Data came from immunoSEQ multiplex PCR; TCRdb stores just in-frame clones and leaves some out. Among tens of thousands of clones listed, around 87% were seen once. The time point was: cycle 4 day 1 (C4D1), after 6 weeks of nivolumab. Brentuximab vedotin exposure varied, and every patient relapsed after autologous stem cell transplantation. Sequencing was performed on peripheral blood mononuclear cells (PBMCs), taken before the fourth cycle of nivolumab. These receptors were collected from a human donor with classical Hodgkin lymphoma.

This chain connects TRBV2 to TRBJ1-2; no clear D gene. V lost 1 base and J 5 bases, leaving 11 bases between the germline ends. The CDR3 totals 14 residues. Germline V lookup: CDR1 SNHLY, CDR2 FYNNEI. The CDR3 DNA follows: TGTGCCAGCAGTGAAGGGACCTCGATTTATGGCTACACCTTC. Its protein product is CASSEGTSIYGYTF.

In this sample, this clone turned up once. Compared with germline, one end of the junction differs, possibly owing to a read error. The CDR3 coding sequence is TGTGCCAGCAGCCAAAATACCGGGTCCAGCGGGGAGCTGTTTTTT. Its translation: CASSQNTGSSGELFF. The chain combines TRBV4-1 with TRBJ2-2, with D hard to call. CDR1 is MGHRA, CDR2 YSYEKL, per germline. There are 15 residues in the CDR3.